The clone carrying this T cell receptor beta chain was picked up many times. The target antigen is unknown. Amplified TCR beta CDR3 regions derived from RNA transcripts. Researchers ran a first-round RT-PCR on the TCR CDR3 using the HTBI primer set. TCRdb re-called the multiplex PCR reads through MiXCR, storing one row per CDR3 protein. The sample has about 570,000 distinct CDR3 sequences; just over 45% are singletons. These data originate in a study of T cells in Graves' hyperthyroidism and ophthalmopathy. The study's findings and limits: Using 13 V-J features, a model discriminated ophthalmopathy from stable hyperthyroidism. Among thyroid clonotypes expanded above 0.001, most also appeared in blood.

This CDR3 comprises 15 residues. The ends were cut back, 1 base at V and 6 bases at J, with 15 bases in the middle. Per the germline V gene, CDR1 is MGHDK and CDR2 is SYGVNS. Each diagnosis drew on symptoms, thyroxine, TRAb, thyroid ultrasound and orbital computed tomography findings. The rearrangement joins TRBV25-1 to TRBJ1-1; a possible D gene is TRBD1 (6 bases). Material: peripheral blood or thyroid tissue (not recorded which). The source is an adult woman with Graves' disease, either hyperthyroidism or ophthalmopathy (not recorded which). The CDR3 DNA follows: TGTGCCAGCAGTGAATCCCGGGGGCGAATCGCTGAAGCTTTCTTT. It translates to CASSESRGRIAEAFF.